This entry describes one T cell receptor beta chain. The antigen remains unidentified. The data originate from a study of T cells in Graves' hyperthyroidism and ophthalmopathy. Findings and limits, study-wide: Most clonotypes that expanded in the thyroid above 0.001 also showed up in blood.

Germline V CDR1 and CDR2: MNHGY, SVAAGI. V was shortened by 4 bases and J by 6 bases, with 14 bases between the two germline ends. The CDR3 runs to 14 residues. The TCR beta CDR3 regions underwent amplification using RNA transcripts as the source. When the TCR CDR3 underwent first-round RT-PCR, the HTBI primer set was used. MiXCR was run by TCRdb on the multiplex PCR reads, yielding one entry per CDR3 protein. The sample lists 300,000 to 450,000 distinct CDR3 sequences, more than 12% occurring once. Sequenced material: blood. The clonotype was recovered from a woman between 25 and 40 years old with Graves' ophthalmopathy. V and J are TRBV6-9 and TRBJ2-3; no firm D call. CDR3 loop: CASSFSWVGDTQYF. The CDR3 bases are TGTGCCAGCAGTTTTTCGTGGGTGGGTGATACGCAGTATTTT.